Here is one T cell receptor (beta chain) with its context. What it recognizes is unknown. Cultured CD4+ T cells had their DNA profiled by the Oncomine TCR Beta short-read assay. TCRdb reanalysed the PCR reads using MiXCR and keeps one entry per CDR3 protein. The sample records about 13,000 distinct CDR3 sequences, around 43% being singletons. The CDR3 extends over 14 amino acids. Trimming removed 6 bases from V and 0 bases from J, with 12 bases in between. Per the germline V gene, CDR1 is DFQATT and CDR2 is SNEGSKA (reference sequence). This record comes from a study of vaccination and CD4 T cells after COVID-19. As for the study in general: Cellular stimulation was performed using overlapping spike peptides derived from SARS-CoV-2, HCoV-NL63, HCoV-OC43 and HCoV-229E. General study findings and limits: Convalescent patients were relatively few, and early post-infection timepoints were missing.

Described treatment: roughly nine-day PBMC culture with coronavirus spike peptide pools or control peptides (ViraFEST assay). This sequence was found in a human donor who had recovered from COVID-19. The chain carries TRBV20-1 and TRBJ1-3; a possible D gene is TRBD1 (5 bases). The specimen was CD4+ T cells from blood, cultured in vitro. Here the CDR3 DNA reads TGCAGTGCGATAAAGGGGATCTCTGGAAACACCATATATTTT. This codes for CSAIKGISGNTIYF.